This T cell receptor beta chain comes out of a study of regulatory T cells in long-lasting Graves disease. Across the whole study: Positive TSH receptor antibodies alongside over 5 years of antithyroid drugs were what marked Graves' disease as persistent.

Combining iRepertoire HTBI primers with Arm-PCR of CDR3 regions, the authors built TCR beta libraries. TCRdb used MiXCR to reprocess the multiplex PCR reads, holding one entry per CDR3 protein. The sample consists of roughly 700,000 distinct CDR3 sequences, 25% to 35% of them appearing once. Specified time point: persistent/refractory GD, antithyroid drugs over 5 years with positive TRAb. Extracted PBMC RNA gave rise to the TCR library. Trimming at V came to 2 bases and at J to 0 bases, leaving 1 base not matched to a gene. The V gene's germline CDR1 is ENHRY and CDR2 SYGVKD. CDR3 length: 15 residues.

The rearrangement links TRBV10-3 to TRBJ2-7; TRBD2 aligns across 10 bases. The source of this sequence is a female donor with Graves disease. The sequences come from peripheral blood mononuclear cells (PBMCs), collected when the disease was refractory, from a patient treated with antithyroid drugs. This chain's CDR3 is CAISETSGISYEQYF. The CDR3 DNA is TGTGCCATCAGTGAGACTAGCGGGATCTCCTACGAGCAGTACTTC.